This T cell receptor beta chain was identified in a study of blood T cells in healthy people across ages. Combining a sample-barcoded 5' primer with a J-beta primer mix, a second PCR ran for roughly 6 to 12 cycles. MiXCR, run by TCRdb on the 5' RACE reads, gives a single entry per CDR3 protein. Counted here are roughly 1.4 million distinct CDR3 sequences, around 59% occurring once; the ten biggest clones make up approximately 7%. The CDR3 contains 15 residues. The germline V gene encodes CDR1 SGHKS and CDR2 YYEKEE (reference sequence). The ends were cut back, 1 base at V and 2 bases at J, with 7 bases in the middle. Ten or more counts support this clonotype.

The sequence was obtained from a man aged 18 to 30 in good health. The sequencing sample was made of blood. The rearrangement uses TRBV5-5 and TRBJ2-6, with D possibly being TRBD2 (5 bases). This CDR3 reads CASSLLGTGANVLTF. In DNA form, the CDR3 reads TGTGCCAGCAGCTTGCTCGGGACTGGGGCCAACGTCCTGACTTTC. Looking up the rest from reference TRBV5-5 and TRBJ2-6 gives the full variable domain: DAGVTQSPTHLIKTRGQQVTLRCSPISGHKSVSWYQQVLGQGPQFIFQYYEKEERGRGNFPDRFSARQFPNYSSELNVNALLLGDSALYLCASSLLGTGANVLTFGAGSRLTVL.